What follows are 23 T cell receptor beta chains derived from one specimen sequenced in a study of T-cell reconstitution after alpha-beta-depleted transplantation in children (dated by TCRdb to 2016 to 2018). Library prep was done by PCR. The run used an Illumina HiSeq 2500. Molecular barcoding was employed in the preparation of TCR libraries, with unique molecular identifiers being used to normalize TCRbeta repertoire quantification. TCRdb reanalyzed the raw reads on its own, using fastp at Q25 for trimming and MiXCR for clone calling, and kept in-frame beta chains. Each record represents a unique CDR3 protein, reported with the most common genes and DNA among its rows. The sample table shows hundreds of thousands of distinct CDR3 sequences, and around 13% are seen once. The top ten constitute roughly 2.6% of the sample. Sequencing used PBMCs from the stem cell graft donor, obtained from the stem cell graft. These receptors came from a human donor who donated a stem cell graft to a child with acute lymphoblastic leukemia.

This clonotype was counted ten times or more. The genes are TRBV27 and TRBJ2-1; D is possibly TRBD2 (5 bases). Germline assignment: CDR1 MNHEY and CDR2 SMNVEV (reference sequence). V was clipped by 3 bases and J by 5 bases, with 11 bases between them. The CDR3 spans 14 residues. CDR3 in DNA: TGTGCCAGCAGTTTTTCCGGGGTTCACAATGAGCAGTTCTTC. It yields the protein CASSFSGVHNEQFF.

CDR3 region: CASGGSSYNEQFF. The CDR3 nucleotides are TGTGCCAGCGGAGGGAGCTCCTACAATGAGCAGTTCTTC. The chain joins TRBV2 to TRBJ2-1; possible D gene TRBD2, 6 bases. Germline loops: CDR1 SNHLY, CDR2 FYNNEI. V was cut by 8 bases and J by 0 bases, with 8 bases left in between. The CDR3 spans 13 residues.

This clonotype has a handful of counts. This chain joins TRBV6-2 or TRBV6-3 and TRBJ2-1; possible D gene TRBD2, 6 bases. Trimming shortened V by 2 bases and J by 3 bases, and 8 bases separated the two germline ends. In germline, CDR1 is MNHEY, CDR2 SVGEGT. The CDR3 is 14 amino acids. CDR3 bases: TGTGCCAGCAGTTACCCCGGGAGCTACAATGAGCAGTTCTTC. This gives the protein CASSYPGSYNEQFF.

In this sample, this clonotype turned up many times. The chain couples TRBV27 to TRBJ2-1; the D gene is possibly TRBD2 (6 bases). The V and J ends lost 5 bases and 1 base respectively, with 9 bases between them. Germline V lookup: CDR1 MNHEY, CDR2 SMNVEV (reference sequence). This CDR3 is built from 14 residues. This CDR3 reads CASSPGSSYNEQFF. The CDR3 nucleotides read TGTGCCAGCAGTCCCGGGAGTTCCTACAATGAGCAGTTCTTC.

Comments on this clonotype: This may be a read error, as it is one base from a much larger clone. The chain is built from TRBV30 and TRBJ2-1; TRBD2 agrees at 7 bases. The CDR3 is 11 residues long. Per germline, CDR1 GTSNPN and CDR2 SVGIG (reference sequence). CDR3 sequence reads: CGGSSYNEQFF. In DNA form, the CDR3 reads TGTGGCGGGAGCTCCTACAATGAGCAGTTCTTC.

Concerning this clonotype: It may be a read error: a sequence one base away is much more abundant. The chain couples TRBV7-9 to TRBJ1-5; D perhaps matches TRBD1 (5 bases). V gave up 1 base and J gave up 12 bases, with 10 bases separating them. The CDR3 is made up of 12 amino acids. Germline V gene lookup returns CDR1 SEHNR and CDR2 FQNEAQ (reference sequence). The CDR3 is CASSLEPRVQHF. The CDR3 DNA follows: TGTGCCAGCAGCTTAGAACCCAGGGTCCAGCATTTT.

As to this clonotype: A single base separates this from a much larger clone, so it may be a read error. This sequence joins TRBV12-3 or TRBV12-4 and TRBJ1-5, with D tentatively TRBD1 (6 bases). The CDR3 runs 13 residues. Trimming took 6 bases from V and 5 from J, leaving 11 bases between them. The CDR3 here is CASSKDSHQPQHF. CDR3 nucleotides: TGTGCCAGCAGCAAGGACAGTCATCAGCCCCAGCATTTT.

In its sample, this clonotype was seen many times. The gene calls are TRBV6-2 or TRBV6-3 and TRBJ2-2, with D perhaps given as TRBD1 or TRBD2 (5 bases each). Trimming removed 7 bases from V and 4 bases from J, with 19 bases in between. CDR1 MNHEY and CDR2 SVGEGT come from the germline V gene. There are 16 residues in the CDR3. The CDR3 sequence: CASTVGHARGTGELFF. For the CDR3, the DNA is TGTGCCAGCACCGTTGGACACGCGAGGGGCACCGGGGAGCTGTTTTTT.

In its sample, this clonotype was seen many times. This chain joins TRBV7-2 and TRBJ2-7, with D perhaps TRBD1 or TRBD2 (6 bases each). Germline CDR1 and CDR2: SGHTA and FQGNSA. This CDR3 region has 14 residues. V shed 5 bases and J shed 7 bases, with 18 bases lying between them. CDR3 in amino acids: CASSPLPGAGEQYF. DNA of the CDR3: TGTGCCAGCAGCCCCTTACCGGGGGCGGGAGAGCAGTACTTC.

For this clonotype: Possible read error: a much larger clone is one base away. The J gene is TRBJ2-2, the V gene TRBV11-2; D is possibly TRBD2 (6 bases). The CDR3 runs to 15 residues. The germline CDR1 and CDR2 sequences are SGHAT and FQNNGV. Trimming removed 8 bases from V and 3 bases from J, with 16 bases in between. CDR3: CASGPVGGYTGELFF. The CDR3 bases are TGTGCCAGCGGCCCGGTTGGGGGGTACACCGGGGAGCTGTTTTTT. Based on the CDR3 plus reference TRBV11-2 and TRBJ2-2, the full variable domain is EAGVAQSPRYKIIEKRQSVAFWCNPISGHATLYWYQQILGQGPKLLIQFQNNGVVDDSQLPKDRFSAERLKGVDSTLKIQPAKLEDSAVYLCASGPVGGYTGELFFGEGSRLTVL.

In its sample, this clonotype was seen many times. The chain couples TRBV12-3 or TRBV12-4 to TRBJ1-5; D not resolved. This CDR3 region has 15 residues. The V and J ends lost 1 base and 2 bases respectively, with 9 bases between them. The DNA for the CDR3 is TGTGCCAGCAGTTTAGAGGGTAGCGGCAATCAGCCCCAGCATTTT. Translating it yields CASSLEGSGNQPQHF.

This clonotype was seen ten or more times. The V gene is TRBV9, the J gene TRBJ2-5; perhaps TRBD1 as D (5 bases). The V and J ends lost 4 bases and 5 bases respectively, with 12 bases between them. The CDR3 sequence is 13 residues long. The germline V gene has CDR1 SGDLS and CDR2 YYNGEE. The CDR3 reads CASSLQGKETQYF. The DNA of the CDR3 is TGTGCCAGCAGCCTGCAGGGAAAGGAGACCCAGTACTTC.

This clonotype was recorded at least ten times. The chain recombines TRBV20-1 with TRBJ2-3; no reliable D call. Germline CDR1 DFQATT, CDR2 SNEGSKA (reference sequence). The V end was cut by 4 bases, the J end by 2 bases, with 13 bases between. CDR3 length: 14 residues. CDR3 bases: TGCAGTGCTATTGGATCTCAGCTCACAGATACGCAGTATTTT. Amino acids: CSAIGSQLTDTQYF.

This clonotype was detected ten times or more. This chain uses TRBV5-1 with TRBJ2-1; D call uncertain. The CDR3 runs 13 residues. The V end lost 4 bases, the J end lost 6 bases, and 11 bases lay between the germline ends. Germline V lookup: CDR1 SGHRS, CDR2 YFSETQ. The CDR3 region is CASSVMARNEQFF. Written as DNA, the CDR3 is TGCGCCAGCAGCGTAATGGCTCGCAATGAGCAGTTCTTC.

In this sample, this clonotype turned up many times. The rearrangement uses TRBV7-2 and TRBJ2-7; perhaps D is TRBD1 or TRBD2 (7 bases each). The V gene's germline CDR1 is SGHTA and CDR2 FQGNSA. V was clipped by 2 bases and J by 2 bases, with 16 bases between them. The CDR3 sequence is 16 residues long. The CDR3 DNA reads TGTGCCAGCAGCTTACTGGGAGGGGGCGCGACCTACGAGCAGTACTTC. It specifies CASSLLGGGATYEQYF.

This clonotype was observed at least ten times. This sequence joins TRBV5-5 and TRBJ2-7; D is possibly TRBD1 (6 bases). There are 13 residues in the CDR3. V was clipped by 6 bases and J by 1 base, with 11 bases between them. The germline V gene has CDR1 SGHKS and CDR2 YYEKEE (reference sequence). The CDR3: CASNRDTSYEQYF. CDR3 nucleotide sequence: TGTGCCAGCAACCGGGACACTTCCTACGAGCAGTACTTC.

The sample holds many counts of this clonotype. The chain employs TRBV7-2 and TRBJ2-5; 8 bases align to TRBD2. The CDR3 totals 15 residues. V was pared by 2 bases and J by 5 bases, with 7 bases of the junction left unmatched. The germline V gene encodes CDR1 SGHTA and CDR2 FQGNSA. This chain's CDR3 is CASSLTGGGQETQYF. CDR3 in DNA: TGTGCCAGCAGCTTAACCGGGGGGGGCCAGGAGACCCAGTACTTC.

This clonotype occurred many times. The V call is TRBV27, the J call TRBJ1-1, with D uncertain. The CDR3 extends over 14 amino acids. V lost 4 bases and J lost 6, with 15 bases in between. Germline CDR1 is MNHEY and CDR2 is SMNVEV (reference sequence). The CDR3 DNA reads TGTGCCAGCAGTTACCACGCTGCCCTCCCTGAAGCTTTCTTT. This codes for CASSYHAALPEAFF.

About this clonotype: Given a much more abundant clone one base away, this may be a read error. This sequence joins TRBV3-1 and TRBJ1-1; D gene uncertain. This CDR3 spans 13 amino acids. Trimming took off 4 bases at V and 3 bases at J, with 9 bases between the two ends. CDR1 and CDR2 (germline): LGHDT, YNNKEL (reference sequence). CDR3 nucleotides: TGTGCCAGCAGCCGCCTCCCCCACACTGAAGCTTTCTTT. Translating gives CASSRLPHTEAFF.

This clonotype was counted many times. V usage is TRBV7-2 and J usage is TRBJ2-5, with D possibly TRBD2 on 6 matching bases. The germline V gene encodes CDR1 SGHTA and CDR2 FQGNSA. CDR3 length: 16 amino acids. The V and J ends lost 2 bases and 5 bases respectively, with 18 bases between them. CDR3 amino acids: CASSLRENFPGETQYF. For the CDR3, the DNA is TGTGCCAGCAGCTTACGGGAGAACTTCCCGGGGGAGACCCAGTACTTC. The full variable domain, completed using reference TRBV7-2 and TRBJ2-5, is GAGVSQSPSNKVTEKGKDVELRCDPISGHTALYWYRQSLGQGLEFLIYFQGNSAPDKSGLPSDRFSAERTGGSVSTLTIQRTQQEDSAVYLCASSLRENFPGETQYFGPGTRLLVL.

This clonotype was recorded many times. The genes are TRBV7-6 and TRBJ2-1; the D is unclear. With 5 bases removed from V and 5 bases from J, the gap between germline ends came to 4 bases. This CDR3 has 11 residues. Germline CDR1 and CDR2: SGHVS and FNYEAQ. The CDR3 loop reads CASSVNNEQFF. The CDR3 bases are TGTGCCAGCAGCGTGAACAATGAGCAGTTCTTC. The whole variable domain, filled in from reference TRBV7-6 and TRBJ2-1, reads GAGVSQSPRYKVTKRGQDVALRCDPISGHVSLYWYRQALGQGPEFLTYFNYEAQQDKSGLPNDRFSAERPEGSISTLTIQRTEQRDSAMYRCASSVNNEQFFGPGTRLTVL.

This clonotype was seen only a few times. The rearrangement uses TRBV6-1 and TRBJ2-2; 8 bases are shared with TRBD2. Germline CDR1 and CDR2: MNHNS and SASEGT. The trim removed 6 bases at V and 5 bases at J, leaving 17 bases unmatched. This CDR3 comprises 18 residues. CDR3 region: CASRPSRLAKKFTGELFF. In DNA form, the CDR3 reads TGTGCCAGCAGACCCTCAAGACTAGCGAAAAAATTTACCGGGGAGCTGTTTTTT.

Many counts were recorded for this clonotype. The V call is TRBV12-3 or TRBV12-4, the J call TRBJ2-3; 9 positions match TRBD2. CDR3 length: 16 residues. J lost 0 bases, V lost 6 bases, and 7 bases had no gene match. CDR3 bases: TGTGCCAGCAGGATTAGCGGGAGAGGGAGCACAGATACGCAGTATTTT. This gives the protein CASRISGRGSTDTQYF.